This T cell receptor (beta chain) was sequenced for a study of blood T cell repertoires in COVID-19. The authors' processing: Estimates of nucleated cell counts were drawn from the amplification of reference gene primers. The repertoire was sequenced with immunoSEQ multiplex PCR; TCRdb's copy has only in-frame clones and lacks some. That table is the source of V, J and clone size, and D and trimming were worked out from the DNA. The sample holds 300,000 or so clones, roughly 87% seen once. The germline CDR1 and CDR2 sequences are LGHDT and YNNKEL (reference sequence). CDR3 size: 13 residues. V trimming: 5 bases; J trimming: 6 bases; junction bases outside the gene matches: 7. In terms of age and location, participants ranged from roughly 18 to 100 years and lived in around 22 US areas. Participant-reported clinical history was the basis for cohort assignment.

The chain combines TRBV3-1 (or the pseudogene TRBV3-2) with TRBJ2-7; 7 nucleotides match TRBD1. This receptor was identified in a woman in her 30s who had recovered from COVID-19. The sequenced sample was PBMCs or T cells enriched from blood (not recorded which). The CDR3 protein is CASSWGNRGEQYF. The CDR3 nucleotides are TGTGCCAGCAGCTGGGGGAACAGGGGCGAGCAGTACTTC.